Listed below are T cell receptor beta chains from one sample, sequenced in a study of beta chain features in type 1 diabetes. The data were produced by immunoSEQ multiplex PCR, yet TCRdb's version contains in-frame clones alone and is incomplete. The data hold under 500,000 clones, with about 32% observed a single time. The sample was naive CD4+ T cells from blood. These receptors originate from a man younger than 35 in good health. Both conserved end residues are part of each CDR3. A D gene is named only where the DNA matches it firmly. Only part of the rows carry a size: once, few, many, or a class if the clone is expanded.

>TRBV29-1|TRBJ2-1|-|TRBD2
TGCAGCGTTAGCGAGCGGGACCTCTACAATGAGCAGTTCTTC
CSVSERDLYNEQFF
>TRBV11-2|TRBJ2-7|few|TRBD2
TGTGCCAGCAGCGCTGGAACTAGCGGGAGATACGAGCAGTACTTC
CASSAGTSGRYEQYF
>TRBV29-1|TRBJ2-2|few|-
TGCAGCGTTGTTCGGTCAGCCGGGGAGCTGTTTTTT
CSVVRSAGELFF
>TRBV19|TRBJ1-4|-|-
TGTGCCAGTAGCCCTGACCCGGGAGATGAAAAACTGTTTTTT
CASSPDPGDEKLFF
>TRBV5-1|TRBJ2-7|-|TRBD2
TGCGCCAGCAGCCCGACTAGCGGCTCCTACGAGCAGTACTTC
CASSPTSGSYEQYF
>TRBV6-6|TRBJ1-2|few|-
TGTGCCAGCAGTTCACCAGGGACCCATGATCGGTACACCTTC
CASSSPGTHDRYTF
>TRBV9|TRBJ2-1|-|TRBD2
TGTGCCAGCAGCGTAGCCAGCGGGAGGGGCTACAATGAGCAGTTCTTC
CASSVASGRGYNEQFF
>TRBV30|TRBJ2-7|few|TRBD1
TGTGCCTGGAGTACCAGACAGGGGTCCTACGAGCAGTACTTC
CAWSTRQGSYEQYF
>TRBV7-9|TRBJ2-1|-|-
TGTGCCAGCAGCTTAGAGAATTACAATGAGCAGTTCTTC
CASSLENYNEQFF
>TRBV9|TRBJ2-1|-|-
TGTGCCAGCAGCGTAGGGAGTAGCGGTTTTGCGAATGAGCAGTTCTTC
CASSVGSSGFANEQFF
>TRBV4-2|TRBJ2-1|-|TRBD2
TGTGCCAGCAGCAAGGGACTAGCGGGATCAGACGAGCAGTTCTTC
CASSKGLAGSDEQFF
>TRBV25-1|TRBJ2-1|-|TRBD1
TGTGCCAGCAGTGAATCCAGAGGACAGGGATCCTACAATGAGCAGTTCTTC
CASSESRGQGSYNEQFF
>TRBV28|TRBJ2-6|-|TRBD2
TGTGCCAGCACCGAATTGGGACTAGCGGGACTTTCTGGGGCCAACGTCCTGACTTTC
CASTELGLAGLSGANVLTF
>TRBV5-1|TRBJ1-5|few|-
TGCGCCAGCAGCTTGGTAGGGGATCAGCCCCAGCATTTT
CASSLVGDQPQHF
>TRBV6-5|TRBJ1-2|-|-
TGTGCCAGCAGTTACATCCCACAACTTGCTGGCTACACCTTC
CASSYIPQLAGYTF
>TRBV29-1|TRBJ2-4|few|-
TGCAGCGTTGAGCCGGGGATGGGGAAAAACATTCAGTACTTC
CSVEPGMGKNIQYF
>TRBV10-3|TRBJ2-3|once|TRBD2
TGTGCCATCAGTGAAGCCCCGAGACTAGCGGGAGATGGAGCAGATACGCAGTATTTT
CAISEAPRLAGDGADTQYF
>TRBV18|TRBJ1-1|-|TRBD1
TGTGCCAGCTCCCTGGGACAGGGGAAAACTGAAGCTTTCTTT
CASSLGQGKTEAFF